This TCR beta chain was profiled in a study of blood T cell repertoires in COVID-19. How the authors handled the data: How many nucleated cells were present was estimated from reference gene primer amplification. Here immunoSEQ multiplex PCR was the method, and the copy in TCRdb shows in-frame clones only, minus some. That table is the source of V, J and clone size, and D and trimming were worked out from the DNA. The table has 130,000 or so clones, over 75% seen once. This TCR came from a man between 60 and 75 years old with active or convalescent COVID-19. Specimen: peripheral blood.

CDR3 loop: CASSLGRTDTQYF. As DNA, the CDR3 is TGTGCCAGCAGCTTAGGGCGCACAGATACGCAGTATTTT. The chain couples TRBV11-1 to TRBJ2-3; no reliable D call. Germline V gene sequence: CDR1 SGHAT, CDR2 FQDESV (reference sequence). V was trimmed by 1 base and J by 1 base, leaving 3 bases between them. CDR3 length: 13 residues.